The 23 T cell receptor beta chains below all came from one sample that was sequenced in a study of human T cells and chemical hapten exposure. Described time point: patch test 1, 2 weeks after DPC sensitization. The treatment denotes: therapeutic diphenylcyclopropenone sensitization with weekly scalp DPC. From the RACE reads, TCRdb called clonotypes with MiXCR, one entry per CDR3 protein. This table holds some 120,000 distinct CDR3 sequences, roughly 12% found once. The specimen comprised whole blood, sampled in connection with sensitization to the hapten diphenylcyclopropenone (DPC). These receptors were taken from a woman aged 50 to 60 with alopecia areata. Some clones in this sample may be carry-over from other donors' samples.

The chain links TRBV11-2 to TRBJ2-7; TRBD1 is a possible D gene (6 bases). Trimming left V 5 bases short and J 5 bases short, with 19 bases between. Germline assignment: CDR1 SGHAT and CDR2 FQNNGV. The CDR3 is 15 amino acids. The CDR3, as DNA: TGTGCCAGCAGCACCCACCTGGGGGCAGGCGACGAGCAGTACTTC. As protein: CASSTHLGAGDEQYF.

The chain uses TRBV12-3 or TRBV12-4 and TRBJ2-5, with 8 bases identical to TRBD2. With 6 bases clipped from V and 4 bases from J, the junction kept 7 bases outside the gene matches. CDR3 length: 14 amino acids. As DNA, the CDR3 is TGTGCCAGCAGCCCGGGGCGGGGGGCAGAGACCCAGTACTTC. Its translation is CASSPGRGAETQYF.

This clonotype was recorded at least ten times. CDR3 amino acids: CASSYNEQFF. CDR3 DNA: TGTGCCAGCTCCTACAATGAGCAGTTCTTC. The chain recombines TRBV25-1 with TRBJ2-1; no definite D call. The CDR3 has 10 residues. Trimming shortened V by 8 bases and J by 1 base, and 0 bases separated the two germline ends. Germline loops: CDR1 MGHDK, CDR2 SYGVNS.

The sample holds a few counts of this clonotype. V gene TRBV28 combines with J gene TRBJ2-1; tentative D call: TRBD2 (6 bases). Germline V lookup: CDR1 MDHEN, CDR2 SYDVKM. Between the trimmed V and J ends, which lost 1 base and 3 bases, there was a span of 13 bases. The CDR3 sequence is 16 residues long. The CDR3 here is CASSLSRGTYYNEQFF. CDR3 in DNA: TGTGCCAGCAGTTTATCGCGGGGAACTTACTACAATGAGCAGTTCTTC.

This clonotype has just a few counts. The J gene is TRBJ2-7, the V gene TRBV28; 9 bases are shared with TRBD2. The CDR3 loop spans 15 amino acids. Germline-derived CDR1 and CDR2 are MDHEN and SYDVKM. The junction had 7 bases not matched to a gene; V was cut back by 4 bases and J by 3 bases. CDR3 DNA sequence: TGTGCCAGCAGTTCTGCGGGAGGGTATGTCTACGAGCAGTACTTC. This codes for CASSSAGGYVYEQYF.

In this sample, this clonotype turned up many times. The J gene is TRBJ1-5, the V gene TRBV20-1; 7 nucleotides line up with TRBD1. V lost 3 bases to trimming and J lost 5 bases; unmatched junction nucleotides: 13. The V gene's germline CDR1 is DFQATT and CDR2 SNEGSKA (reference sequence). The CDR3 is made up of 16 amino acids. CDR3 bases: TGCAGTGCTAGGGAAAGGGGACAGTCTATGTATCAGCCCCAGCATTTT. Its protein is CSARERGQSMYQPQHF.

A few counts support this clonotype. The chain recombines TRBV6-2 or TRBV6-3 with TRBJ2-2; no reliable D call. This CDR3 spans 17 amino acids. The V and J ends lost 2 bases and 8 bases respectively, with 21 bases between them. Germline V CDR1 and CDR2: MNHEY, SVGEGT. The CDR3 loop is CASSYRLPGRVEGELFF. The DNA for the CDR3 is TGTGCCAGCAGTTACAGGCTCCCTGGGCGCGTTGAAGGGGAGCTGTTTTTT.

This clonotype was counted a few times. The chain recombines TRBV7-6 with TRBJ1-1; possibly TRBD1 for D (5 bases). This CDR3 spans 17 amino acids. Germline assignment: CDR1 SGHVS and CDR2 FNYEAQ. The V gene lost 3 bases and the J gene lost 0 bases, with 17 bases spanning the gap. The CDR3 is CASSFGIPGGMNTEAFF. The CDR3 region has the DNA TGTGCCAGCAGCTTCGGTATCCCCGGGGGAATGAACACTGAAGCTTTCTTT.

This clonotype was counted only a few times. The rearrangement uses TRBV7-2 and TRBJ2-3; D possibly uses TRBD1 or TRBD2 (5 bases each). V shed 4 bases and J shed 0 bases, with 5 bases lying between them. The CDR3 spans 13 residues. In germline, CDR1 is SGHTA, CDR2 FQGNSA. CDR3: CASSWDSTDTQYF. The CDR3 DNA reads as TGTGCCAGCAGCTGGGACAGCACAGATACGCAGTATTTT.

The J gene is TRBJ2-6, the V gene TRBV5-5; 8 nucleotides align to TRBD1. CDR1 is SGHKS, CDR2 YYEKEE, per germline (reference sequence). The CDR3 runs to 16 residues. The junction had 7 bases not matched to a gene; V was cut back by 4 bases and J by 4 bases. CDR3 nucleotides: TGTGCCAGCAGCCCAGCGACAGGGGCGGGGGCCAACGTCCTGACTTTC. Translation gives CASSPATGAGANVLTF.

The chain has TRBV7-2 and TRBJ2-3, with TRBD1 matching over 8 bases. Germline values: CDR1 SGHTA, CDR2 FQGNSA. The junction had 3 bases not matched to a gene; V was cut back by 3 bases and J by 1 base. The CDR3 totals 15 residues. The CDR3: CASSLTGAGTDTQYF. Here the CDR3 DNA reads TGTGCCAGCAGCTTGACAGGGGCAGGCACAGATACGCAGTATTTT.

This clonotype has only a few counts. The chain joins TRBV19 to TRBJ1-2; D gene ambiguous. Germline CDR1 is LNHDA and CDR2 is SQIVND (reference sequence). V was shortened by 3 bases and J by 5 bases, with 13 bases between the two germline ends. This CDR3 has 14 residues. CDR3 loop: CASSMRVGSYGYTF. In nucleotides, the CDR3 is TGTGCCAGTAGTATGAGAGTTGGGAGTTATGGCTACACCTTC.

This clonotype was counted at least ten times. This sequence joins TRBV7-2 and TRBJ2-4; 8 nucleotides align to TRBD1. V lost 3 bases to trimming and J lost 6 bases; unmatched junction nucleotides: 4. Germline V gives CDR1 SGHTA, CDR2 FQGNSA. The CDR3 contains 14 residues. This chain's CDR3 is CASSLDRARNIQYF. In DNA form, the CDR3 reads TGTGCCAGCAGCTTGGACAGGGCGAGAAACATTCAGTACTTC.

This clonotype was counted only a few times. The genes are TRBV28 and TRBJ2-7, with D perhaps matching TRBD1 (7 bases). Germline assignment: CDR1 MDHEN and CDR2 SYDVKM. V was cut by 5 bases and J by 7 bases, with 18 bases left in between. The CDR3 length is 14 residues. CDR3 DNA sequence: TGTGCCAGCAGTCCACCCCAGGGGGGCGTGGAGCAGTACTTC. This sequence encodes CASSPPQGGVEQYF.

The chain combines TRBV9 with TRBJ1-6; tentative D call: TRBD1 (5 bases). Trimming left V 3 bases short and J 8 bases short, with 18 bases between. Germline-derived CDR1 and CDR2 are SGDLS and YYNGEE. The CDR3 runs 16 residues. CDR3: CASSATGSIDYSPLHF. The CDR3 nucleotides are TGTGCCAGCAGCGCTACAGGCTCTATCGACTATTCACCCCTCCACTTT.

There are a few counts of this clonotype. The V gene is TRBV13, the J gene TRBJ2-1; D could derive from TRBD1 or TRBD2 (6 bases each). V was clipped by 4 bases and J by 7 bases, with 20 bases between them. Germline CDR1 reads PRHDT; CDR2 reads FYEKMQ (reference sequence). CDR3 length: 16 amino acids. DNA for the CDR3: TGTGCCAGCAGCTCCGGGGGCGGGTGGATCAGGAATGAGCAGTTCTTC. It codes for CASSSGGGWIRNEQFF.

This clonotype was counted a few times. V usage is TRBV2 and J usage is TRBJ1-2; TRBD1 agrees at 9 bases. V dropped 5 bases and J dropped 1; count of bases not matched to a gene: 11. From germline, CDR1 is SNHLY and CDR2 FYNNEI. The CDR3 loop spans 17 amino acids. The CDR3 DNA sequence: TGTGCCAGCAGTCCCACAGGGACAGGGACGCTTAACTATGGCTACACCTTC. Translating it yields CASSPTGTGTLNYGYTF.

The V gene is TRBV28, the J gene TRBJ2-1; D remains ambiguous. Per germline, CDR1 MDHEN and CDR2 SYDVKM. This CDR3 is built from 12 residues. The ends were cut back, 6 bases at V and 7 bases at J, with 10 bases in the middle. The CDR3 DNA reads TGTGCCAGCAGGGGTATCGGGAATGAGCAGTTCTTC. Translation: CASRGIGNEQFF.

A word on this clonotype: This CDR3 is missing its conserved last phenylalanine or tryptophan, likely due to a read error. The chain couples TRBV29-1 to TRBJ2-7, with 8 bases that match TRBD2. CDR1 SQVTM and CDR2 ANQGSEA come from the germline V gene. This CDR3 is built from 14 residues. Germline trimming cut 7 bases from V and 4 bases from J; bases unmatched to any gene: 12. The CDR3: CSALRETSDYEQYI. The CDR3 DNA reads TGCAGCGCCCTCCGGGAGACTAGCGATTACGAGCAGTACATC.

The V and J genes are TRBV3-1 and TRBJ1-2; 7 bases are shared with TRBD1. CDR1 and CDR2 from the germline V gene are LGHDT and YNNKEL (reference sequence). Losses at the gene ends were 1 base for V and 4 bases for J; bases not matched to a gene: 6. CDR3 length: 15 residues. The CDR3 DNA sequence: TGTGCCAGCAGCCAAGCGCCGGGGACAGCCTATGGCTACACCTTC. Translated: CASSQAPGTAYGYTF.

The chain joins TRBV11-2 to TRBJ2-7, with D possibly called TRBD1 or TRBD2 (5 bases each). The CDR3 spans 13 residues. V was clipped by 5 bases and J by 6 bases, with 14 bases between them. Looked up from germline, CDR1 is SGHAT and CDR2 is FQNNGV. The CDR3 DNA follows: TGTGCCAGCAGCCCGGGACCGCGGGCCGAGCAGTACTTC. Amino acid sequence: CASSPGPRAEQYF.

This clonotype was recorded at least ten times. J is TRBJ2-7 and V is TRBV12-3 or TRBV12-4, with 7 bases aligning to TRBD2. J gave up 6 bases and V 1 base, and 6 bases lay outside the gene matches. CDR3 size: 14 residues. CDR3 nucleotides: TGTGCCAGCAGTTTAGGCGGGGAGGGTAGCGAGCAGTACTTC. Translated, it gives CASSLGGEGSEQYF.

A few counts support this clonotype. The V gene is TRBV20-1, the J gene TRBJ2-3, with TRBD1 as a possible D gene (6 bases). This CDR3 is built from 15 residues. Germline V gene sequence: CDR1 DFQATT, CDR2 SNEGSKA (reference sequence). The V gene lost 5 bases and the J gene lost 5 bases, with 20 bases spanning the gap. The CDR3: CSAVVGGPKRDTQYF. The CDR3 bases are TGCAGTGCTGTAGTAGGGGGTCCTAAGAGAGATACGCAGTATTTT.